Below are 7 T cell receptor beta chains sequenced from a single sample in a study of T cell changes during pregnancy in multiple sclerosis (dated by TCRdb to the late 2010s). Libraries were constructed by the immunoSEQ multiplex PCR assay. The table was pulled from immuneACCESS by TCRdb, which kept in-frame rearrangements only. Such tables lose some clones; where checked, under half of the loss comes from unresolved V genes, and the rest has no known cause. The sample profile shows around 56,000 clones; approximately 90% of them were found once. The ten largest clones capture about 0.4% of the sample. The starting material was CD4+ T cells from peripheral blood mononuclear cells, obtained in the third trimester of pregnancy. Every receptor here comes from a female donor with multiple sclerosis, enrolled in a pregnancy study.

The rearrangement joins TRBV6-5 to TRBJ1-2, with D possibly TRBD1 on 6 matching bases. This CDR3 comprises 14 residues. V was clipped by 8 bases and J by 0 bases, with 13 bases between them. CDR1 is MNHEY and CDR2 is SVGAGI in the germline V gene. The CDR3 nucleotides read TGTGCCAGCGGACGCAGGGGAGCTAACTATGGCTACACCTTC. This codes for CASGRRGANYGYTF.

The chain is built from TRBV5-1 and TRBJ2-2; 10 bases fit TRBD2. CDR1 and CDR2 from the germline V gene are SGHRS and YFSETQ. The J segment lost 4 bases and the V segment lost 2 bases, leaving 5 bases of the junction unmatched. The CDR3 is made up of 16 amino acids. The CDR3 is CASSFLAGEVTGELFF. The CDR3, as DNA: TGCGCCAGCAGCTTTCTAGCGGGAGAGGTCACCGGGGAGCTGTTTTTT.

This chain links TRBV18 with TRBJ2-3; a weak D match, TRBD1 (6 bases). V was clipped by 2 bases and J by 2 bases, with 14 bases between them. This CDR3 region has 16 residues. The germline gives CDR1 KGHSH, CDR2 LQKENI. CDR3 DNA sequence: TGTGCCAGCTCACCAGCGGACAGACTCTTCACAGATACGCAGTATTTT. This gives the protein CASSPADRLFTDTQYF.

The chain couples TRBV30 to TRBJ1-2; D is unclear. Trimming removed 0 bases at V and 5 bases at J, with 28 bases between. CDR1 and CDR2 from the germline V gene are GTSNPN and SVGIG (reference sequence). The CDR3 loop spans 19 amino acids. As DNA, the CDR3 is TGTGCCTGGAGTGTACTTCGGTCATTTGGGAGGTTCCTAGAGTATGGCTACACCTTC. It is translated as CAWSVLRSFGRFLEYGYTF.

This sequence joins TRBV6-5 and TRBJ1-4; D is possibly TRBD1 (6 bases). Germline assignment: CDR1 MNHEY and CDR2 SVGAGI. Between the trimmed V and J ends, which lost 6 bases and 7 bases, there was a span of 18 bases. This CDR3 spans 15 amino acids. CDR3 in amino acids: CASSRYWQGSEKLFF. DNA of the CDR3: TGTGCCAGCAGCCGCTATTGGCAGGGGAGTGAAAAACTGTTTTTT.

J is TRBJ1-1 and V is TRBV6-1; no definite D call. This CDR3 is 16 amino acids long. V gave up 3 bases and J gave up 6 bases, with 20 bases separating them. Germline V CDR1 and CDR2: MNHNS, SASEGT. CDR3 nucleotide sequence: TGTGCCAGCAGTGAGCGGCCGATCCGCGTCGCGCCTGAAGCTTTCTTT. It is translated as CASSERPIRVAPEAFF.

The chain employs TRBV6-1 and TRBJ2-2; 7 bases align to TRBD1. Unmatched junction bases numbered 4, after V lost 8 bases and J lost 1 base. Germline V CDR1 and CDR2: MNHNS, SASEGT. CDR3 length: 14 residues. CDR3 residues: CASVRTGNTGELFF. CDR3 nucleotides: TGTGCCAGCGTGAGGACAGGGAACACCGGGGAGCTGTTTTTT.